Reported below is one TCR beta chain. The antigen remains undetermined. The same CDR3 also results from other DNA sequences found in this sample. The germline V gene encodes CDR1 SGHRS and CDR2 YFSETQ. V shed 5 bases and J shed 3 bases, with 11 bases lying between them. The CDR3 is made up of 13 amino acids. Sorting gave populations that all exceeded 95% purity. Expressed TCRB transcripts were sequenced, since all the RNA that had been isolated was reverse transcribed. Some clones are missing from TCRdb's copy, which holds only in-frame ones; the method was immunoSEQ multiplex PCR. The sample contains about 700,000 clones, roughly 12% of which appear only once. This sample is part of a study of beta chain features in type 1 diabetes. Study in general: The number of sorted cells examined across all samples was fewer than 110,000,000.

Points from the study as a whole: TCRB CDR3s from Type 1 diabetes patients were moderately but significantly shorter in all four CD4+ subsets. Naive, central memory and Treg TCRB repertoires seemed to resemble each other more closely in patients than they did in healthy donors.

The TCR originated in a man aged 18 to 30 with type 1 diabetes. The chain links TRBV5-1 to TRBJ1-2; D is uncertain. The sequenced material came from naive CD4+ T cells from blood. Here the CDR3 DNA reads TGCGCCAGCAGTCCGGGCGGAGACTATGGCTACACCTTC. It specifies CASSPGGDYGYTF.